This T cell receptor (beta chain) was recorded in a study of blood T cell repertoires in COVID-19. Whole-study context: Both acute and convalescent COVID-19 samples were obtained from the United States, Italy and Spain.

Enrolled through a virtual design, the participants were between roughly 18 and 95 years of age and came from under 25 US areas. Recovery meant two consecutive negative NP/OP PCR tests, professional clearance, or resolved symptoms. Germline V CDR1 and CDR2: SGHRS, YFSETQ. The CDR3 contains 14 residues. Deletions cut 2 bases from V and 3 bases from J, with 11 bases between. Original processing methods: Nucleated cell counts were estimated from reference gene primer amplification. Libraries were prepared by immunoSEQ multiplex PCR; TCRdb keeps only in-frame clonotypes and omits some of them. V and J calls and clone size are as listed in that table; D and trimming were resolved from the DNA. The sample lists a few hundred thousand clones, around 89% occurring once.

V usage is TRBV5-1 and J usage is TRBJ2-5; D gene ambiguous. The sequence came from a woman aged 18-29 years who had recovered from COVID-19. Sequencing input: PBMCs or T cells enriched from blood (not recorded which). CDR3 region: CASSFGTPEETQYF. Written as DNA, the CDR3 is TGCGCCAGCAGCTTCGGTACTCCCGAAGAGACCCAGTACTTC. The full variable domain, rest sourced from reference TRBV5-1 and TRBJ2-5, is KAGVTQTPRYLIKTRGQQVTLSCSPISGHRSVSWYQQTPGQGLQFLFEYFSETQRNKGNFPGRFSGRQFSNSRSEMNVSTLELGDSALYLCASSFGTPEETQYFGPGTRLLVL.